This T cell receptor beta chain appears in the sequencing data of a study of cytomegalovirus exposure and HLA in healthy donors. The CDR3 covers 15 residues. Germline CDR1 reads SGHRS; CDR2 reads YFSETQ. Trimming pared 4 bases from V and 4 bases from J, leaving 16 bases between. The primer mix had 60 Vbeta and 13 Jbeta primers. Clones were read by immunoSEQ multiplex PCR, and TCRdb kept only the in-frame ones, dropping some. This listing includes approximately 77,000 clones. This chain links TRBV5-1 with TRBJ2-3; perhaps TRBD2 as D (6 bases). The clonotype comes from a man aged 25 to 45 in good health and CMV-seronegative. The sample taken for sequencing was PBMCs. CDR3 protein: CASSTGRTGADTQYF. DNA for the CDR3: TGCGCCAGCAGCACGGGACGGACGGGGGCAGATACGCAGTATTTT. Variable domain in full (rest from reference TRBV5-1 and TRBJ2-3): KAGVTQTPRYLIKTRGQQVTLSCSPISGHRSVSWYQQTPGQGLQFLFEYFSETQRNKGNFPGRFSGRQFSNSRSEMNVSTLELGDSALYLCASSTGRTGADTQYFGPGTRLTVL.